A selection of T cell receptor beta chains follows, all from one sample in a study of T cell responses to AZD1222 COVID-19 vaccine. Here immunoSEQ multiplex PCR was the method, and the copy in TCRdb shows in-frame clones only, minus some. The sample shows roughly 100,000 clones, 91% of them seen only once. The specimen was peripheral blood, collected on day 0 of AZD1222 vaccination. The receptor source for this set is an adult in good health. CDR3s include the opening cysteine and the closing phenylalanine or tryptophan. The D gene is left open where the match is weak. Clone size appears in some rows only: once, few, many, or a class for an expanded clone.

j_call | d_call | clone_size | v_call | cdr3_aa | cdr3_nt
TRBJ2-7 | TRBD2 | . | TRBV7-9 | CASSPGSGGAYEQYF | TGTGCCAGCAGCCCCGGGTCGGGGGGTGCCTACGAGCAGTACTTC
TRBJ2-1 | TRBD2 | . | TRBV24-1 | CATSDPLAGGYNEQFF | TGTGCCACCAGTGATCCCCTAGCGGGAGGATACAATGAGCAGTTCTTC
TRBJ2-2 | . | once | TRBV6-5 | CASSYQGASSTEELFF | TGTGCCAGCAGTTACCAAGGGGCTAGTTCCACCGAGGAGCTGTTTTTT
TRBJ2-2 | . | . | TRBV7-3 | CASSLGSGELFF | TGTGCCAGCAGCTTGGGCTCCGGGGAGCTGTTTTTT
TRBJ2-2 | . | . | TRBV2 | CASSGTTGELFF | TGTGCCAGCAGTGGGACGACCGGGGAGCTGTTTTTT
TRBJ1-2 | . | . | TRBV28 | CASTKYNYGYTF | TGTGCCAGCACCAAATATAACTATGGCTACACCTTC
TRBJ2-6 | . | . | TRBV2 | CASTEAGANVLTF | TGTGCCAGCACGGAGGCTGGGGCCAACGTCCTGACTTTC
TRBJ2-1 | TRBD2 | few | TRBV19 | CASSIAASGSNEQFF | TGTGCCAGTAGTATAGCGGCTAGCGGGAGCAATGAGCAGTTCTTC
TRBJ1-2 | . | . | TRBV9 | CASSAVRDSGYTF | TGTGCCAGCAGCGCAGTCAGGGACTCTGGCTACACCTTC
TRBJ2-7 | TRBD2 | . | TRBV28 | CASSGLAFYEQYF | TGTGCCAGCAGTGGACTAGCGTTCTACGAGCAGTACTTC
TRBJ2-7 | TRBD2 | once | TRBV6-4 | CASSDGGSGSSYEQYF | TGTGCCAGCAGTGACGGGGGTAGCGGGAGCTCCTACGAGCAGTACTTC
TRBJ1-3 | . | . | TRBV11-2 | CASSSGAGNTIYF | TGTGCCAGCAGCTCGGGTGCGGGAAACACCATATATTTT
TRBJ2-2 | . | . | TRBV24-1 | CATSDSKQAFGAGELFF | TGTGCCACCAGTGATAGTAAACAAGCTTTTGGGGCCGGGGAGCTGTTTTTT
TRBJ2-2 | . | . | TRBV18 | CASSPPTGNTGELFF | TGTGCCAGCTCACCCCCGACGGGGAACACCGGGGAGCTGTTTTTT
TRBJ2-5 | TRBD1 | . | TRBV5-1 | CASSFNRGITKETQYF | TGCGCCAGCAGCTTTAACAGGGGGATTACCAAAGAGACCCAGTACTTC
TRBJ1-2 | TRBD1 | . | TRBV7-9 | CASSPGTGYGYTF | TGTGCCAGCAGCCCCGGGACAGGCTATGGCTACACCTTC
TRBJ1-1 | . | . | TRBV28 | CASRHLGNTEAFF | TGTGCCAGCAGACACCTCGGGAACACTGAAGCTTTCTTT
TRBJ1-5 | . | . | TRBV28 | CASSSGGSGNQPQHF | TGTGCCAGCAGCTCCGGGGGTTCGGGCAATCAGCCCCAGCATTTT
TRBJ2-1 | TRBD1 | once | TRBV7-2 | CASSPDREYNEQFF | TGTGCCAGCAGCCCCGACAGGGAATACAATGAGCAGTTCTTC
TRBJ1-1 | . | . | TRBV18 | CASSRRQEPPTEAFF | TGTGCCAGCTCACGCCGGCAGGAACCCCCCACTGAAGCTTTCTTT
TRBJ2-7 | . | . | TRBV4-2 | CASSQEVSEQYF | TGTGCCAGCAGCCAAGAAGTATCCGAGCAGTACTTC
TRBJ2-3 | . | . | TRBV15 | CATSRDRGGDTQYF | TGTGCCACCAGCAGAGACAGGGGGGGGGATACGCAGTATTTT
TRBJ2-7 | TRBD1 | . | TRBV6-2/TRBV6-3 | CASSYGQGSREQYF | TGTGCCAGCAGTTACGGACAGGGGAGTCGGGAGCAGTACTTC
TRBJ1-1 | . | . | TRBV7-6 | CASSLAEGNTEAFF | TGTGCCAGCAGCTTAGCTGAGGGGAACACTGAAGCTTTCTTT
TRBJ2-5 | TRBD2 | . | TRBV5-4 | CASSLVSGGTETQYF | TGTGCCAGCAGCTTGGTTAGCGGGGGAACAGAGACCCAGTACTTC
TRBJ2-1 | TRBD2 | . | TRBV5-6 | CASSSQRLATYNEQFF | TGTGCCAGCAGCTCTCAGAGACTAGCCACCTACAATGAGCAGTTCTTC
TRBJ2-5 | . | few | TRBV9 | CASSPQVQETQYF | TGTGCCAGCAGCCCTCAGGTACAAGAGACCCAGTACTTC
TRBJ1-5 | TRBD1 | . | TRBV10-3 | CAIRAGTGVDQPQHF | TGTGCCATCAGGGCCGGGACAGGGGTTGATCAGCCCCAGCATTTT
TRBJ2-5 | TRBD1 | . | TRBV10-3 | CAISEAGQGKETQYF | TGTGCCATCAGTGAGGCGGGACAGGGAAAAGAGACCCAGTACTTC
TRBJ1-1 | . | . | TRBV29-1 | CSVARGRDTEAFF | TGCAGCGTTGCTCGGGGGCGGGACACTGAAGCTTTCTTT
TRBJ1-5 | . | . | TRBV11-2 | CASSLTLNQPQHF | TGTGCCAGCAGCTTAACCCTCAATCAGCCCCAGCATTTT
TRBJ2-5 | TRBD2 | . | TRBV5-1 | CASNGGSWETQYF | TGCGCCAGCAACGGCGGGAGTTGGGAGACCCAGTACTTC
TRBJ1-5 | . | . | TRBV30 | CAWSGDPGYNQPQHF | TGTGCCTGGAGTGGAGACCCTGGGTACAATCAGCCCCAGCATTTT
TRBJ2-1 | . | . | TRBV7-6 | CASSPGNEQFF | TGTGCCAGCAGCCCCGGTAATGAGCAGTTCTTC
TRBJ2-1 | TRBD2 | . | TRBV6-5 | CASSQGLAGEQFF | TGTGCCAGCAGCCAGGGACTAGCGGGAGAGCAGTTCTTC
TRBJ1-2 | . | . | TRBV30 | CAWRPRGINYGYTF | TGTGCCTGGAGACCCAGGGGCATAAACTATGGCTACACCTTC
TRBJ1-1 | . | . | TRBV5-5 | CASSLGPNTEAFF | TGTGCCAGCAGCTTAGGACCGAACACTGAAGCTTTCTTT
TRBJ2-1 | . | few | TRBV6-4 | CASSDSTGYNEQFF | TGTGCCAGCAGTGACTCGACAGGCTACAATGAGCAGTTCTTC
TRBJ1-1 | . | . | TRBV5-1 | CASRGNRWLEAFF | TGCGCCAGCAGGGGCAACCGGTGGTTGGAAGCTTTCTTT
TRBJ2-7 | TRBD2 | . | TRBV28 | CASSPYAGLAGTYEQYF | TGTGCCAGCAGTCCTTATGCAGGACTAGCGGGGACCTACGAGCAGTACTTC
TRBJ1-2 | TRBD1 | . | TRBV19 | CASSPTGTGGVYGYTF | TGTGCCAGTAGTCCCACAGGGACAGGGGGCGTCTATGGCTACACCTTC
TRBJ2-5 | TRBD1 | . | TRBV18 | CASSQDRGYQETQYF | TGTGCCAGCTCACAGGACAGGGGCTACCAAGAGACCCAGTACTTC
TRBJ2-1 | TRBD2 | once | TRBV7-8 | CASIQGASGKDEQFF | TGTGCCAGCATTCAAGGGGCTAGCGGGAAAGATGAGCAGTTCTTC
TRBJ2-1 | TRBD2 | . | TRBV29-1 | CSAGLAGWNEQFF | TGCAGCGCTGGACTAGCGGGGTGGAATGAGCAGTTCTTC
TRBJ2-5 | TRBD1 | . | TRBV7-2 | CASSYTRQGGETQYF | TGTGCCAGCAGCTACACTCGACAGGGTGGAGAGACCCAGTACTTC
TRBJ1-1 | . | . | TRBV19 | CASSTLLRGIGRTEAFF | TGTGCCAGTAGTACCCTTCTGCGGGGGATTGGTAGGACTGAAGCTTTCTTT
TRBJ1-2 | . | . | TRBV6-5 | CASSPSTGNYGYTF | TGTGCCAGCAGTCCCTCAACAGGCAACTATGGCTACACCTTC
TRBJ2-7 | TRBD1 | . | TRBV10-1 | CASSDPGTGIVDEQYF | TGCGCCAGCAGTGACCCCGGGACAGGGATCGTCGACGAGCAGTACTTC
TRBJ1-1 | . | once | TRBV7-9 | CASSPLPGASTEAFF | TGTGCCAGCAGCCCTCTCCCGGGGGCGAGTACTGAAGCTTTCTTT
TRBJ2-7 | TRBD2 | . | TRBV3-1/TRBV3-2 | CASSLDGTSGRGEQYF | TGTGCCAGCAGCCTCGACGGGACTAGCGGGAGGGGCGAGCAGTACTTC